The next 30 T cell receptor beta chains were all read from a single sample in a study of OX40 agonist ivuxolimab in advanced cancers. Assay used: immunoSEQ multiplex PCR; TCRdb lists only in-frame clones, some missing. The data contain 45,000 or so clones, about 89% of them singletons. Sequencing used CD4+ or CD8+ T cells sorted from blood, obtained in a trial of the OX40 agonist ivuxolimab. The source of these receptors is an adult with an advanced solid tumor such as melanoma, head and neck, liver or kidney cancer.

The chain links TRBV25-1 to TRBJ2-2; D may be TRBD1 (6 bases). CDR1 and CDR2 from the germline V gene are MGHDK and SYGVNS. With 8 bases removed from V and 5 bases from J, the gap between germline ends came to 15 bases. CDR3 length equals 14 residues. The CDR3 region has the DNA TGTGCCAGCTCGGGGACACTGGGAACCGGGGAGCTGTTTTTT. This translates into CASSGTLGTGELFF.

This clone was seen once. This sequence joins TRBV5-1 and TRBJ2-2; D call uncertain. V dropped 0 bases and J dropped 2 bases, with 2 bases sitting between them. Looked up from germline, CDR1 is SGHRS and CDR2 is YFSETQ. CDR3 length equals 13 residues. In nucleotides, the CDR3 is TGCGCCAGCAGCTTGGTCAACACCGGGGAGCTGTTTTTT. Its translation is CASSLVNTGELFF.

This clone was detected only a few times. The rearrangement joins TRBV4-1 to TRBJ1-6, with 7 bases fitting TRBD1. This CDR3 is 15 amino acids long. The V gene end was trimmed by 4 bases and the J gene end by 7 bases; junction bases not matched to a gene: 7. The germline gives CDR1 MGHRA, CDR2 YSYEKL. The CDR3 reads CASSLIGGENSPLHF. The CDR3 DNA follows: TGCGCCAGCAGCCTGATAGGGGGCGAAAATTCACCCCTCCACTTT.

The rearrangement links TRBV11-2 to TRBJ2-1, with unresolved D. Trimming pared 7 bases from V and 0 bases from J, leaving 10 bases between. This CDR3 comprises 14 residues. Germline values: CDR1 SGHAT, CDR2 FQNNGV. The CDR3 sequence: CASTLGDSYNEQFF. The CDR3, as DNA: TGTGCCAGCACCCTTGGTGACTCCTACAATGAGCAGTTCTTC.

The CDR3 sequence is CASSTDRESSYEQYF. CDR3 sequence (DNA): TGTGCCAGCAGCACCGACAGGGAGAGCTCCTACGAGCAGTACTTC. V and J are TRBV6-5 and TRBJ2-7, with 7 positions matching TRBD1. The CDR3 covers 15 residues. With 6 bases clipped from V and 0 bases from J, the junction kept 8 bases outside the gene matches. Germline lookup yields CDR1 MNHEY and CDR2 SVGAGI.

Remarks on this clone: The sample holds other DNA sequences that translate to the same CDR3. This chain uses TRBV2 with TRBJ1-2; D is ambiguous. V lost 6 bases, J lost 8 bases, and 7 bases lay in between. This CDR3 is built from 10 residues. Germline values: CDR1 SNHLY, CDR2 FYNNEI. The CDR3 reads CASRGSGYTF. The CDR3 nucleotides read TGTGCCAGCAGGGGGAGCGGCTACACCTTC.

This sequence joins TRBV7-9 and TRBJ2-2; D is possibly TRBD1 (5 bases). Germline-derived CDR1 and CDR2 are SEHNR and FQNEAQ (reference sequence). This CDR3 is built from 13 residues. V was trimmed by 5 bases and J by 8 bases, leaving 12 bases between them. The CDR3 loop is CASSVRGTGELFF. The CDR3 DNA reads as TGTGCCAGCAGCGTAAGGGGTACGGGGGAGCTGTTTTTT.

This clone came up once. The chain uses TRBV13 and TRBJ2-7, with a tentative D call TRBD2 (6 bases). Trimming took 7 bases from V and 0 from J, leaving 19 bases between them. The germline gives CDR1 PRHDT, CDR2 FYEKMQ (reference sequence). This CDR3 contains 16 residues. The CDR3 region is CASTAGLSPSSYEQYF. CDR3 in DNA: TGTGCCAGCACGGCGGGACTCTCACCCAGCTCCTACGAGCAGTACTTC.

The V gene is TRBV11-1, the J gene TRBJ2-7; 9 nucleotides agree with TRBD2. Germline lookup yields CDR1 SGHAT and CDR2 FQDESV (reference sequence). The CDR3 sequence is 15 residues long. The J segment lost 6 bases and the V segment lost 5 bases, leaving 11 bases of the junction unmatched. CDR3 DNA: TGTGCCAGCAGCGAAGGACTAGCGCGAGGTGTCGAGCAGTACTTC. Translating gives CASSEGLARGVEQYF.

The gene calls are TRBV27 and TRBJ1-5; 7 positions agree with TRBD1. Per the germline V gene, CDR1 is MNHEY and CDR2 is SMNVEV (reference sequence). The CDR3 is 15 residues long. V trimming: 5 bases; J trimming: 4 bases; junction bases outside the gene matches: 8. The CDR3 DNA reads TGTGCCAGCAGTCGACGGGACAGCGCTAATCAGCCCCAGCATTTT. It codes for CASSRRDSANQPQHF.

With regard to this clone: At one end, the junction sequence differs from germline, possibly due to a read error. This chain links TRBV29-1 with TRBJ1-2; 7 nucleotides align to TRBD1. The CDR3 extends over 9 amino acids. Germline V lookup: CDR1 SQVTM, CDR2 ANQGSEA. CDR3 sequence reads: CSVETGNPF. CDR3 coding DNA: TGCAGCGTCGAGACAGGGAACCCGTTC.

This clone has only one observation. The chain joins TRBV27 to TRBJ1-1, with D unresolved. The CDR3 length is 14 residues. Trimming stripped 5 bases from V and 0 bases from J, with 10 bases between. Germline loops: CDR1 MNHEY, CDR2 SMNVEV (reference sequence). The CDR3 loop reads CASSPRTVNTEAFF. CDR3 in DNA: TGTGCCAGCAGTCCCAGGACGGTGAACACTGAAGCTTTCTTT.

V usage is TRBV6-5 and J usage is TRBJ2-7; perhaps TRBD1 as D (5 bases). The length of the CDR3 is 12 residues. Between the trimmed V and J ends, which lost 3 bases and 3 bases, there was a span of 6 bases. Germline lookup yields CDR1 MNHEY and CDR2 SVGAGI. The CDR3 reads CASSYDSYEQYF. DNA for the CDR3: TGTGCCAGCAGTTATGACAGCTACGAGCAGTACTTC.

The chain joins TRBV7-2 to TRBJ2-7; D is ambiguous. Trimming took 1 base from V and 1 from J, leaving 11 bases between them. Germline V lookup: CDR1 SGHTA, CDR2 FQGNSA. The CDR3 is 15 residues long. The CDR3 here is CASSLVPPTSYEQYF. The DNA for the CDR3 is TGTGCCAGCAGCTTAGTACCGCCGACTTCCTACGAGCAGTACTTC.

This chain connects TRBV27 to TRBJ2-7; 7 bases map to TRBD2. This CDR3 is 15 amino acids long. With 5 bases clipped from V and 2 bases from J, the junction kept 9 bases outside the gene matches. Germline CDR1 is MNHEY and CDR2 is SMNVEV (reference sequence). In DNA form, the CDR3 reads TGTGCCAGCAGTACCGAGTGGGGGGGGACCTACGAGCAGTACTTC. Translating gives CASSTEWGGTYEQYF.

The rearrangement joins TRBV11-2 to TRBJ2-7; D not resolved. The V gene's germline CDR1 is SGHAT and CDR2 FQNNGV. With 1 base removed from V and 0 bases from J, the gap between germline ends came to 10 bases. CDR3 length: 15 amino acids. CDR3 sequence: CASSLGYGRSYEQYF. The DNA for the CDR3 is TGTGCCAGCAGCTTAGGTTACGGTCGCTCCTACGAGCAGTACTTC. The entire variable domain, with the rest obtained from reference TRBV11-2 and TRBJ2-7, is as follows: EAGVAQSPRYKIIEKRQSVAFWCNPISGHATLYWYQQILGQGPKLLIQFQNNGVVDDSQLPKDRFSAERLKGVDSTLKIQPAKLEDSAVYLCASSLGYGRSYEQYFGPGTRLTVT.

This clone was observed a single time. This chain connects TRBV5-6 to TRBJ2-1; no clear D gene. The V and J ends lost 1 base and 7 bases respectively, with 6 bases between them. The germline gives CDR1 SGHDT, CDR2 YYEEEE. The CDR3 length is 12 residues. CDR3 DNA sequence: TGTGCCAGCAGCTTGAGGAGTAATGAGCAGTTCTTC. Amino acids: CASSLRSNEQFF.

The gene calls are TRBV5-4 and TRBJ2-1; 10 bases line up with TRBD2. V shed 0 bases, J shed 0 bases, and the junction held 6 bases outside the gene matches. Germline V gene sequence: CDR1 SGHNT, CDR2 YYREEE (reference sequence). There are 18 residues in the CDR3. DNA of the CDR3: TGTGCCAGCAGCTTGGGGCTAGCGGGAGACCACTCCTACAATGAGCAGTTCTTC. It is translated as CASSLGLAGDHSYNEQFF.

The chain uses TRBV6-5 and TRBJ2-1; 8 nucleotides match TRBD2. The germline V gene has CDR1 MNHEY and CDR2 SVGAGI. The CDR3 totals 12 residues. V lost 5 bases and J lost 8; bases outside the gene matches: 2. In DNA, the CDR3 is TGTGCCAGCAGTGGGCGGGGGGATGAGCAGTTCTTC. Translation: CASSGRGDEQFF.

The CDR3 sequence: CASSERRDEQYF. The CDR3 nucleotides are TGTGCCAGCAGCGAGCGCCGGGACGAGCAGTACTTC. The rearrangement uses TRBV7-9 and TRBJ2-7; the D is unclear. The CDR3 consists of 12 residues. Germline CDR1 and CDR2: SEHNR and FQNEAQ (reference sequence). Between the trimmed V and J ends, which lost 5 bases and 5 bases, there was a span of 10 bases. The variable domain in full, completed from reference TRBV7-9 and TRBJ2-7, reads DTGVSQNPRHKITKRGQNVTFRCDPISEHNRLYWYRQTLGQGPEFLTYFQNEAQLEKSRLLSDRFSAERPKGSFSTLEIQRTEQGDSAMYLCASSERRDEQYFGPGTRLTVT.

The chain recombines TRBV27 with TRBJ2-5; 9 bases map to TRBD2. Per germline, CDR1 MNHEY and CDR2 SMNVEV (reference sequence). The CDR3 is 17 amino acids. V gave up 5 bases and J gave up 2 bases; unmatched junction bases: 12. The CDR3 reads CASSGSRSGRIQETQYF. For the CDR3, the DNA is TGTGCCAGCAGTGGGTCGAGGAGCGGGAGGATTCAAGAGACCCAGTACTTC.

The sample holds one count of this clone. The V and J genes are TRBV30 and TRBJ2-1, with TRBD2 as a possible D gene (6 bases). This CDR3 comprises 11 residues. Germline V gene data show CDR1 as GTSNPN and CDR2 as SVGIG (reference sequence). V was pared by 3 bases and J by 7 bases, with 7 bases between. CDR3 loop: CAWSRGNEQFF. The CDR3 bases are TGTGCCTGGAGCCGGGGGAATGAGCAGTTCTTC.

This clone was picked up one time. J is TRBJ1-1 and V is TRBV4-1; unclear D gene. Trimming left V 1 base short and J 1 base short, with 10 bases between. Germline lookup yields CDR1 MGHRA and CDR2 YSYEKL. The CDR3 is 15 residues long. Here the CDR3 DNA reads TGCGCCAGCAGCCAAGCCGACATATGGAACACTGAAGCTTTCTTT. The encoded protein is CASSQADIWNTEAFF.

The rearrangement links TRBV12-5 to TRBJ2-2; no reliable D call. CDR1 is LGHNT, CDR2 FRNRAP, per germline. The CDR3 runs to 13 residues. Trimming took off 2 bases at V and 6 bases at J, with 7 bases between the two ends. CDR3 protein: CASGLPPSGELFF. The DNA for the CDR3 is TGTGCTAGTGGTTTGCCCCCTTCCGGGGAGCTGTTTTTT.

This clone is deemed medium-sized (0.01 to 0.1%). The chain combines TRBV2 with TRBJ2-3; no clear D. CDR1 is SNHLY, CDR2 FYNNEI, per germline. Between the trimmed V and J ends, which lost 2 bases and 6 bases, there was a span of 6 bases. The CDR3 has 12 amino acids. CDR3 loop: CASSEFRDTQYF. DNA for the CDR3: TGTGCCAGCAGTGAATTCAGGGATACGCAGTATTTT.

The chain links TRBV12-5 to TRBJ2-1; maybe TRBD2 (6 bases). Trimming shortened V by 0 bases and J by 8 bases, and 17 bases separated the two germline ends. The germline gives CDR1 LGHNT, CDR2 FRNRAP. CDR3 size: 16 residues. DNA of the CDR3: TGTGCTAGTGGTTTGGTAGTTAGCGGAGGGGAGGATGAGCAGTTCTTC. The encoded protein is CASGLVVSGGEDEQFF.

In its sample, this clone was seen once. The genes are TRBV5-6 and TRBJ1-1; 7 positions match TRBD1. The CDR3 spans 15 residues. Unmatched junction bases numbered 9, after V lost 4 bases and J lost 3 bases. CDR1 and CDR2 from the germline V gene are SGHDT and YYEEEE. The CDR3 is CASSGGTDDYTEAFF. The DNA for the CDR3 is TGTGCCAGCAGCGGCGGGACAGACGATTACACTGAAGCTTTCTTT. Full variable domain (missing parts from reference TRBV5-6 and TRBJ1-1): DAGVTQSPTHLIKTRGQQVTLRCSPKSGHDTVSWYQQALGQGPQFIFQYYEEEERQRGNFPDRFSGHQFPNYSSELNVNALLLGDSALYLCASSGGTDDYTEAFFGQGTRLTVV.

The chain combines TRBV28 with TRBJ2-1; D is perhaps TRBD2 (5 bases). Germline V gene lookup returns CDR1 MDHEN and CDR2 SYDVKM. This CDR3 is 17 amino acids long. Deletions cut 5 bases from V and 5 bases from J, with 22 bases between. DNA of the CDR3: TGTGCCAGCAGTCCGCTTACTAGTATAACCCTTCACAATGAGCAGTTCTTC. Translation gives CASSPLTSITLHNEQFF.

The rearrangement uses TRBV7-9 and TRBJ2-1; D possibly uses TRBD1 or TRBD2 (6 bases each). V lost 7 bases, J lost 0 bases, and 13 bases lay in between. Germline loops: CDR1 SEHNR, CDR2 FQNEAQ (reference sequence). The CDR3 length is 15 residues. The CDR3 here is CASILGGSSYNEQFF. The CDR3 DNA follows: TGTGCCAGCATCCTGGGGGGCAGCTCCTACAATGAGCAGTTCTTC.

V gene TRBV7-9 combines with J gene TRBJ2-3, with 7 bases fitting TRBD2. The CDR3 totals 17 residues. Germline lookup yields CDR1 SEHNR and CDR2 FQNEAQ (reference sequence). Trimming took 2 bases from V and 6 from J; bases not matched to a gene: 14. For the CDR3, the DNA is TGTGCCAGCAGCTTATCGGTCAGGGAGGGATTTTCGGATACGCAGTATTTT. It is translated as CASSLSVREGFSDTQYF.